Shown below are 29 T cell receptor beta chains from a single sample sequenced in a study of blood T cell repertoires in COVID-19. TCRdb's copy holds only in-frame clones and misses some; the assay was immunoSEQ multiplex PCR. The sample gives 36,000 or so clones, approximately 90% of which show up once; under 5% is in the top ten. Sequenced input: peripheral blood. The receptors derive from a human donor in a cohort sampled during active COVID-19.

The CDR3 region has the DNA TGTGCCAGCTCACCTGGCCCGGGCGGAGGAGATACGCAGTATTTT. Translating gives CASSPGPGGGDTQYF. The chain links TRBV18 to TRBJ2-3; the D gene is possibly TRBD2 (5 bases). Trimming pared 3 bases from V and 5 bases from J, leaving 15 bases between. The CDR3 extends over 15 amino acids. CDR1 is KGHSH, CDR2 LQKENI, per germline.

J is TRBJ2-2 and V is TRBV9, with no clear D. The CDR3 runs 13 residues. V was clipped by 4 bases and J by 0 bases, with 4 bases between them. The V gene's germline CDR1 is SGDLS and CDR2 YYNGEE. The CDR3 reads CASSPANTGELFF. The CDR3, as DNA: TGTGCCAGCAGCCCTGCGAACACCGGGGAGCTGTTTTTT.

The chain joins TRBV9 to TRBJ2-5; D gene ambiguous. This CDR3 spans 16 amino acids. Per the germline V gene, CDR1 is SGDLS and CDR2 is YYNGEE. The germline V and J ends were trimmed by 0 bases and 3 bases, with 15 bases remaining between them. This chain's CDR3 is CASSVVRSFPEETQYF. CDR3 coding DNA: TGTGCCAGCAGCGTAGTCAGGTCTTTTCCCGAAGAGACCCAGTACTTC.

The genes are TRBV3-1 (or the pseudogene TRBV3-2) and TRBJ2-7; D remains ambiguous. Germline-derived CDR1 and CDR2 are LGHDT and YNNKEL (reference sequence). Trimming shortened V by 5 bases and J by 5 bases, and 7 bases separated the two germline ends. The CDR3 sequence is 11 residues long. Here the CDR3 DNA reads TGTGCCAGCAGCTCAGTTAACGAGCAGTACTTC. Translation: CASSSVNEQYF.

This chain uses TRBV6-1 with TRBJ1-1; D is undetermined. The CDR3 covers 11 residues. V was trimmed by 2 bases and J by 7 bases, leaving 5 bases between them. The germline V gene has CDR1 MNHNS and CDR2 SASEGT. CDR3 in amino acids: CASSESIEAFF. Here the CDR3 DNA reads TGTGCCAGCAGTGAATCCATTGAAGCTTTCTTT.

CDR3 sequence: CASSRARDRDTYEQYF. CDR3 nucleotides: TGTGCCAGCAGCCGGGCCCGGGACAGGGATACCTACGAGCAGTACTTC. This sequence joins TRBV7-2 and TRBJ2-7; 9 bases agree with TRBD1. V gave up 5 bases and J gave up 2 bases; unmatched junction bases: 10. The CDR3 loop spans 16 amino acids. Germline CDR1 is SGHTA and CDR2 is FQGNSA.

The gene calls are TRBV5-1 and TRBJ2-7; 11 bases map to TRBD2. The V gene end was trimmed by 3 bases and the J gene end by 3 bases; junction bases not matched to a gene: 14. Germline loops: CDR1 SGHRS, CDR2 YFSETQ. This CDR3 spans 18 amino acids. In DNA, the CDR3 is TGCGCCAGCAGCTCCGGACTAGCGGGCCGTACCAGAAGCTACGAGCAGTACTTC. Translating gives CASSSGLAGRTRSYEQYF.

The chain has TRBV12-3 or TRBV12-4 and TRBJ2-7; D not resolved. Deletions cut 5 bases from V and 6 bases from J, with 14 bases between. This CDR3 has 13 residues. The CDR3 DNA sequence: TGTGCCAGCAGTCCCCCGTTTCTGTCCGAGCAGTACTTC. It translates to CASSPPFLSEQYF.

The genes are TRBV27 and TRBJ1-5; D gene uncertain. Germline-derived CDR1 and CDR2 are MNHEY and SMNVEV (reference sequence). This CDR3 contains 14 residues. V lost 5 bases, J lost 7 bases, and 15 bases lay in between. The CDR3 nucleotides are TGTGCCAGCAGTCCCCGGGAACCCTCCCAGCCCCAGCATTTT. Translating it yields CASSPREPSQPQHF.

In this sample, this clone turned up a few times. The gene calls are TRBV28 and TRBJ1-5; no clear D gene. This CDR3 spans 12 amino acids. Trimming took 4 bases from V and 4 from J, leaving 5 bases between them. Germline lookup yields CDR1 MDHEN and CDR2 SYDVKM. CDR3 protein: CASSYRNQPQHF. For the CDR3, the DNA is TGTGCCAGCAGTTACAGAAATCAGCCCCAGCATTTT. The variable domain in full, with the rest retrieved from reference TRBV28 and TRBJ1-5, is DVKVTQSSRYLVKRTGEKVFLECVQDMDHENMFWYRQDPGLGLRLIYFSYDVKMKEKGDIPEGYSVSREKKERFSLILESASTNQTSMYLCASSYRNQPQHFGDGTRLSIL.

The chain is built from TRBV2 and TRBJ1-2, with TRBD1 as a possible D gene (5 bases). The germline V and J ends were trimmed by 6 bases and 7 bases, with 12 bases remaining between them. Germline loops: CDR1 SNHLY, CDR2 FYNNEI. The CDR3 loop spans 12 amino acids. This chain's CDR3 is CASRGQGGGYTF. The CDR3 coding sequence is TGTGCCAGCAGAGGGCAGGGTGGTGGCTACACCTTC.

The CDR3 protein is CASSRGQDPETQYF. The CDR3 bases are TGTGCCAGCTCAAGGGGCCAGGACCCCGAGACCCAGTACTTC. The rearrangement joins TRBV18 to TRBJ2-5, with D maybe TRBD1 (5 bases). V dropped 5 bases and J dropped 5 bases, with 15 bases sitting between them. The CDR3 sequence is 14 residues long. CDR1 and CDR2 (germline): KGHSH, LQKENI.

This clone appeared a single time. This sequence joins TRBV11-2 and TRBJ2-3, with 9 bases matching TRBD1. CDR1 is SGHAT, CDR2 FQNNGV, per germline. This CDR3 comprises 15 residues. The V and J ends lost 5 bases and 1 base, in that order; junction bases with no gene match: 4. The CDR3 DNA sequence: TGTGCCAGCAGCACCTACAGGGGGCGCACAGATACGCAGTATTTT. Protein sequence: CASSTYRGRTDTQYF.

The genes are TRBV2 and TRBJ2-7; perhaps TRBD1 as D (6 bases). CDR3 length equals 12 residues. V was shortened by 8 bases and J by 7 bases, with 15 bases between the two germline ends. Germline V gives CDR1 SNHLY, CDR2 FYNNEI. CDR3 nucleotide sequence: TGTGCCAGCGGGACACGTAGGGGTGAGCAGTACTTC. It translates to CASGTRRGEQYF.

V gene TRBV7-3 combines with J gene TRBJ2-2, with a weak D call TRBD2 (6 bases). In germline, CDR1 is SGHTA, CDR2 FQGTGA. The CDR3 is 16 residues long. V gave up 5 bases and J gave up 1 base, with 14 bases separating them. The CDR3 nucleotides are TGTGCCAGCAGCCCCCGGGGTAGCGGGAACACCGGGGAGCTGTTTTTT. Translating gives CASSPRGSGNTGELFF.

The rearrangement links TRBV7-7 to TRBJ2-2; tentatively, D is TRBD2 (6 bases). V was cut by 5 bases and J by 5 bases, with 15 bases left in between. CDR1 and CDR2 from the germline V gene are SSHAT and FNYEAQ (reference sequence). The CDR3 runs 15 residues. CDR3 loop: CASSASSGRTGELFF. The CDR3 DNA reads as TGTGCCAGCAGCGCTTCGAGTGGGAGGACCGGGGAGCTGTTTTTT.

The chain recombines TRBV4-2 with TRBJ2-1; 9 nucleotides match TRBD2. J was trimmed by 7 bases and V by 1 base; bases with no gene match: 8. Germline values: CDR1 LGHNA, CDR2 YNFKEQ. The CDR3 totals 16 residues. The CDR3, as DNA: TGTGCCAGCAGCCAAGTTTCAGCGGGAGGTATGAATGAGCAGTTCTTC. Amino acid sequence: CASSQVSAGGMNEQFF.

This chain joins TRBV18 and TRBJ2-7, with D tentatively TRBD1 (6 bases). Trimming took 5 bases from V and 5 from J, leaving 10 bases between them. CDR3 size: 12 residues. CDR1 is KGHSH and CDR2 is LQKENI in the germline V gene. The CDR3 is CASSAQGDEQYF. The CDR3 bases are TGTGCCAGCTCAGCACAGGGAGACGAGCAGTACTTC.

V gene TRBV4-1 combines with J gene TRBJ2-3, with a tentative D call TRBD2 (7 bases). CDR3 length: 14 residues. V gave up 3 bases and J gave up 4 bases, with 11 bases separating them. Looked up from germline, CDR1 is MGHRA and CDR2 is YSYEKL. The CDR3 region has the DNA TGCGCCAGCAGCCACGGGGGGCGCCCAGATACGCAGTATTTT. Translating it yields CASSHGGRPDTQYF.

V is TRBV4-1 and J is TRBJ2-1; D is possibly TRBD1 (5 bases). V was trimmed by 4 bases and J by 8 bases, leaving 9 bases between them. The CDR3 length is 12 residues. CDR1 MGHRA and CDR2 YSYEKL come from the germline V gene. Written as DNA, the CDR3 is TGCGCCAGCAGCCCAGGGCGGTATGAGCAGTTCTTC. Translated, it gives CASSPGRYEQFF.

The CDR3 coding sequence is TGTGCCAGCAGATGGAACCAGGCGAACACCGGGGAGCTGTTTTTT. Its translation is CASRWNQANTGELFF. The chain employs TRBV7-3 and TRBJ2-2; no firm D call. CDR1 is SGHTA, CDR2 FQGTGA, per germline. The CDR3 is 15 residues long. The V gene lost 6 bases and the J gene lost 0 bases, with 11 bases spanning the gap.

This sequence joins TRBV28 and TRBJ1-1, with 9 bases aligning to TRBD1. The CDR3 length is 14 residues. V dropped 5 bases and J dropped 4; count of bases not matched to a gene: 5. Per the germline V gene, CDR1 is MDHEN and CDR2 is SYDVKM. The CDR3 loop reads CASSQQGAGTEAFF. The CDR3 region has the DNA TGTGCCAGCAGTCAACAGGGGGCTGGCACTGAAGCTTTCTTT.

The chain couples TRBV2 to TRBJ2-7; D is unresolved. CDR1 is SNHLY and CDR2 is FYNNEI in the germline V gene. V was shortened by 6 bases and J by 7 bases, with 13 bases between the two germline ends. This CDR3 is 12 amino acids long. CDR3: CASRVAEMEQYF. The CDR3 nucleotides read TGTGCCAGCAGAGTAGCCGAGATGGAGCAGTACTTC.

The rearrangement uses TRBV9 and TRBJ2-3, with 10 bases lining up with TRBD2. J was trimmed by 4 bases and V by 0 bases; bases with no gene match: 8. Germline CDR1 reads SGDLS; CDR2 reads YYNGEE. This CDR3 is built from 17 residues. The CDR3: CASSVVGLAGVADTQYF. In DNA form, the CDR3 reads TGTGCCAGCAGCGTAGTAGGGCTAGCGGGAGTTGCAGATACGCAGTATTTT.

V and J are TRBV6-5 and TRBJ1-2, with TRBD1 matching over 9 bases. Germline loops: CDR1 MNHEY, CDR2 SVGAGI. V lost 6 bases and J lost 5; bases outside the gene matches: 4. This CDR3 spans 13 amino acids. Here the CDR3 DNA reads TGTGCCAGCAGATACGGACAGGGGTATGGCTACACCTTC. Its protein is CASRYGQGYGYTF.

The CDR3 sequence is CASSRTAAETQYF. The CDR3 coding sequence is TGTGCCAGCAGCCGGACAGCCGCAGAGACCCAGTACTTC. The V gene is TRBV5-6, the J gene TRBJ2-5; D might be TRBD1 (6 bases). Trimming took 4 bases from V and 4 from J, leaving 11 bases between them. Per the germline V gene, CDR1 is SGHDT and CDR2 is YYEEEE. The CDR3 extends over 13 amino acids. The full variable domain, rest sourced from reference TRBV5-6 and TRBJ2-5, is DAGVTQSPTHLIKTRGQQVTLRCSPKSGHDTVSWYQQALGQGPQFIFQYYEEEERQRGNFPDRFSGHQFPNYSSELNVNALLLGDSALYLCASSRTAAETQYFGPGTRLLVL.

J is TRBJ2-7 and V is TRBV9, with D tentatively TRBD2 (5 bases). V dropped 0 bases and J dropped 2 bases, with 9 bases sitting between them. The CDR3 runs 14 residues. CDR1 is SGDLS, CDR2 YYNGEE, per germline. The CDR3 DNA reads TGTGCCAGCAGCGTAGTGGACTCGGCCTACGAGCAGTACTTC. The encoded protein is CASSVVDSAYEQYF.

The chain is built from TRBV15 and TRBJ1-3; D ambiguous. Germline CDR1 and CDR2: LNHNV and YYDKDF (reference sequence). This CDR3 has 18 amino acids. Trimming removed 0 bases at V and 4 bases at J, with 19 bases between. As DNA, the CDR3 is TGTGCCACCAGCAGAGATGGCGGCCGAGGGAATTCCGGAAACACCATATATTTT. Translated: CATSRDGGRGNSGNTIYF.

CDR3: CASSPTGQGGTEAFF. The DNA of the CDR3 is TGTGCCAGCTCACCTACCGGACAGGGAGGCACTGAAGCTTTCTTT. The chain carries TRBV18 and TRBJ1-1; 8 bases are shared with TRBD1. Trimming removed 3 bases from V and 4 bases from J; junction bases left unmatched: 7. CDR3 length: 15 residues. CDR1 and CDR2 from the germline V gene are KGHSH and LQKENI.